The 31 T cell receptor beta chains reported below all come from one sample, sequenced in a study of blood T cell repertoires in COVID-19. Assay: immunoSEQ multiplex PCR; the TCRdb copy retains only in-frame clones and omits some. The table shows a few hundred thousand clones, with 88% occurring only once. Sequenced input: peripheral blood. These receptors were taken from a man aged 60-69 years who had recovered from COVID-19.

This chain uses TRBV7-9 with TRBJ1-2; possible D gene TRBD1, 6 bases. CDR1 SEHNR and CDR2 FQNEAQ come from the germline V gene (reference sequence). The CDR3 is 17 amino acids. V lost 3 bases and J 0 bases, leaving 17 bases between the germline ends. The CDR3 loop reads CASSFNNPGHANYGYTF. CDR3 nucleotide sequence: TGTGCCAGCAGCTTTAACAACCCGGGACACGCTAACTATGGCTACACCTTC.

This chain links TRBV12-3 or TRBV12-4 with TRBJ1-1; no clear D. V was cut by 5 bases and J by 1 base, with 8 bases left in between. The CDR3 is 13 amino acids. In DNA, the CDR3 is TGTGCCAGCAGTATAATTAGGAACACTGAAGCTTTCTTT. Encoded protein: CASSIIRNTEAFF.

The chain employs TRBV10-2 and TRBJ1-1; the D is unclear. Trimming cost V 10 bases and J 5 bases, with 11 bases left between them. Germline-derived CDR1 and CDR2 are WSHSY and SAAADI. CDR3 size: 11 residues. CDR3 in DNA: TGCGCCATCAGAGGGAGGACTGAAGCTTTCTTT. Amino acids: CAIRGRTEAFF.

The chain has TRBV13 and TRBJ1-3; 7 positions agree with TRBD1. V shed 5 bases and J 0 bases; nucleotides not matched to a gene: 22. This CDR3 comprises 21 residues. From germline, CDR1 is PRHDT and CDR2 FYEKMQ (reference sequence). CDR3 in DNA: TGTGCCAGCAGCCGAGGGGGCAGGGACTCGGGCCTCACCAGCTCTGGAAACACCATATATTTT. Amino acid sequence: CASSRGGRDSGLTSSGNTIYF. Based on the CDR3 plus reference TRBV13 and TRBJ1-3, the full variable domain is AAGVIQSPRHLIKEKRETATLKCYPIPRHDTVYWYQQGPGQDPQFLISFYEKMQSDKGSIPDRFSAQQFSDYHSELNMSSLELGDSALYFCASSRGGRDSGLTSSGNTIYFGEGSWLTVV.

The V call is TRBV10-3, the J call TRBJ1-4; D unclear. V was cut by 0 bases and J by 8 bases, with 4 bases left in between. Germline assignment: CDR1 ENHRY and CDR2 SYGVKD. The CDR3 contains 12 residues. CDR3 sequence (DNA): TGTGCCATCAGTGAGTCTCGGGAAAAACTGTTTTTT. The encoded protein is CAISESREKLFF.

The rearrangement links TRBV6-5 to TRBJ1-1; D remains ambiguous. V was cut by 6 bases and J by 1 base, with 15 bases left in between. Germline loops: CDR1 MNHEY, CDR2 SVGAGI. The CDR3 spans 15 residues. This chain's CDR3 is CASRRFSTTNTEAFF. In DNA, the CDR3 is TGTGCCAGCAGACGCTTTAGCACGACGAACACTGAAGCTTTCTTT.

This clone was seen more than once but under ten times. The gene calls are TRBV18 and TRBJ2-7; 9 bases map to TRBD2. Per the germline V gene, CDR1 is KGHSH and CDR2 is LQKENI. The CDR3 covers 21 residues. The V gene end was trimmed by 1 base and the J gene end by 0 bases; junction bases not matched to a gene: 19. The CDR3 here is CASSPLGLGRSGGPRSYEQYF. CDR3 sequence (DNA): TGTGCCAGCTCACCACTCGGGCTCGGCCGAAGCGGGGGGCCGCGCTCCTACGAGCAGTACTTC.

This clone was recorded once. The CDR3 protein is CASSDSSRRQVYEQYF. The CDR3 nucleotides read TGTGCCAGCAGTGATAGCTCCCGACGACAGGTCTACGAGCAGTACTTC. The chain employs TRBV6-1 and TRBJ2-7, with a tentative D call TRBD1 (6 bases). The V gene lost 3 bases and the J gene lost 3 bases, with 18 bases spanning the gap. Germline CDR1 MNHNS, CDR2 SASEGT. The CDR3 extends over 16 amino acids.

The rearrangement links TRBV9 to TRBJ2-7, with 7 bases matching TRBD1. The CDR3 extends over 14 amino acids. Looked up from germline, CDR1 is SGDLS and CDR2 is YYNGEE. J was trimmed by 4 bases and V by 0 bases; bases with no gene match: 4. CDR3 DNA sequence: TGTGCCAGCAGCGTAGAGGGACAGACGTACGAGCAGTACTTC. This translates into CASSVEGQTYEQYF.

The CDR3 DNA sequence: TGTGCCAGCAGCTTACACCACACCGGGGAGCTGTTTTTT. Translating gives CASSLHHTGELFF. The V call is TRBV5-5, the J call TRBJ2-2; D not certain. CDR3 length equals 13 residues. The V and J ends lost 2 bases and 3 bases respectively, with 5 bases between them. In germline, CDR1 is SGHKS, CDR2 YYEKEE (reference sequence).

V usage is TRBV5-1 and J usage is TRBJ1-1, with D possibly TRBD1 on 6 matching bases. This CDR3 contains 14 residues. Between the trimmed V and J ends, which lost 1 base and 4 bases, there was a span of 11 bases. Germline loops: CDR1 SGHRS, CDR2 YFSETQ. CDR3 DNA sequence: TGCGCCAGCAGCTTGAAACAGGGTGGCACTGAAGCTTTCTTT. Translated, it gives CASSLKQGGTEAFF.

The CDR3 nucleotides read TGTGCCAGCACCACGGGACAGGGGGCGACTAATGAAAAACTGTTTTTT. Its protein product is CASTTGQGATNEKLFF. This chain links TRBV3-1 (or the pseudogene TRBV3-2) with TRBJ1-4; 12 nucleotides match TRBD1. V gave up 7 bases and J gave up 2 bases; unmatched junction bases: 5. This CDR3 region has 16 residues. Germline V lookup: CDR1 LGHDT, CDR2 YNNKEL (reference sequence).

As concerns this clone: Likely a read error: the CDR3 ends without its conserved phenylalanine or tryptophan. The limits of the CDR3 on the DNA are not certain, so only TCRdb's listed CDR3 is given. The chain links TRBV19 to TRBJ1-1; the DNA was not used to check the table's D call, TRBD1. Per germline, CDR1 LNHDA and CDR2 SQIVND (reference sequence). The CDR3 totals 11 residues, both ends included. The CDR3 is CASGDPGPRDV.

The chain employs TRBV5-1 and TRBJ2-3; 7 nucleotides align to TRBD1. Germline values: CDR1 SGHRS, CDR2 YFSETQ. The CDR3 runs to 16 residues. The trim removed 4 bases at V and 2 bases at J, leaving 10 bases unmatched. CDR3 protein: CASSPNRDRPTDTQYF. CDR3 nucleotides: TGCGCCAGCAGCCCGAACCGGGACAGACCCACAGATACGCAGTATTTT.

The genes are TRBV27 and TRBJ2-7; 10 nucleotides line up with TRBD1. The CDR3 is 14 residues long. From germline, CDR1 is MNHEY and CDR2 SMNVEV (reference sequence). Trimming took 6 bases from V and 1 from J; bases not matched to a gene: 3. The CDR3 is CASRRQGASYEQYF. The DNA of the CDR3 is TGTGCCAGCAGGAGACAGGGGGCGTCCTACGAGCAGTACTTC.

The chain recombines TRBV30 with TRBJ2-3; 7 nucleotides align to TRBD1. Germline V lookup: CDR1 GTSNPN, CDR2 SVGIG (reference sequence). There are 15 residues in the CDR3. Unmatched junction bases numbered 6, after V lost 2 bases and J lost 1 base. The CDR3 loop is CAWSRRGHGTDTQYF. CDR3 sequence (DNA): TGTGCCTGGAGTCGTAGGGGGCATGGCACAGATACGCAGTATTTT.

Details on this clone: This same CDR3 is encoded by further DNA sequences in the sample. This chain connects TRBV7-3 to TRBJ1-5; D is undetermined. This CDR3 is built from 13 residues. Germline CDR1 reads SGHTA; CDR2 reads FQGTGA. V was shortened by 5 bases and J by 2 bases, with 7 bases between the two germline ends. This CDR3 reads CASSLTGNQPQHF. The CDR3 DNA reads TGTGCCAGCAGCCTCACGGGCAATCAGCCCCAGCATTTT.

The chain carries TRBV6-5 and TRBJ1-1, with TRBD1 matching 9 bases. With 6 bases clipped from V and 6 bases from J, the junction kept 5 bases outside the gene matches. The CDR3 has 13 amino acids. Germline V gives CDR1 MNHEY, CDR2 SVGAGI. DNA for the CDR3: TGTGCCAGCAGAGGTGACAGGGGGGCTGAAGCTTTCTTT. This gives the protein CASRGDRGAEAFF.

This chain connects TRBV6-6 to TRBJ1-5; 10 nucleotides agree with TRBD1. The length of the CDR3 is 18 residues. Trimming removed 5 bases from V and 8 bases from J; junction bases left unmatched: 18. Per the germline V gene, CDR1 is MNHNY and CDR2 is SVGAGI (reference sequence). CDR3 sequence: CASSPRRLGTGVGEPQHF. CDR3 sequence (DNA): TGTGCCAGCAGTCCGCGCCGATTGGGGACAGGGGTCGGGGAGCCCCAGCATTTT.

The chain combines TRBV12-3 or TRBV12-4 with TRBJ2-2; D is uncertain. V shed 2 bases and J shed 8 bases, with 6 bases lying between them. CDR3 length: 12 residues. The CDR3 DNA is TGTGCCAGCAGTTTACTCGTGGGGGAGCTGTTTTTT. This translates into CASSLLVGELFF.

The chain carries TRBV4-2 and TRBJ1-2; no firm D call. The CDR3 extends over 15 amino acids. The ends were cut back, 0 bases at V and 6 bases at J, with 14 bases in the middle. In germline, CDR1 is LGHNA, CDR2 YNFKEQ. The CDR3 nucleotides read TGTGCCAGCAGCCAAGATGACGTTATGAGGGATGGCTACACCTTC. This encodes CASSQDDVMRDGYTF.

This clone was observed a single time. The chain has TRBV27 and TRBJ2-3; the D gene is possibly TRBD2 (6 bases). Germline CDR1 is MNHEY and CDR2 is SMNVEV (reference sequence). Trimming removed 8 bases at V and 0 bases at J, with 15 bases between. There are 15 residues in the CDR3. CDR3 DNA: TGTGCCAGCTGGTTTGGGGGGAGTAGCACAGATACGCAGTATTTT. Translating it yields CASWFGGSSTDTQYF.

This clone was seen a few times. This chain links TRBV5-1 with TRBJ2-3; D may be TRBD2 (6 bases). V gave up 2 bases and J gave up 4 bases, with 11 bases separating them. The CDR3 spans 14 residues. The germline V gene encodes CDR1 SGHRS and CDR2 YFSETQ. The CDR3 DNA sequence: TGCGCCAGCAGCTTAACGCGGGGTTCAGATACGCAGTATTTT. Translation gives CASSLTRGSDTQYF.

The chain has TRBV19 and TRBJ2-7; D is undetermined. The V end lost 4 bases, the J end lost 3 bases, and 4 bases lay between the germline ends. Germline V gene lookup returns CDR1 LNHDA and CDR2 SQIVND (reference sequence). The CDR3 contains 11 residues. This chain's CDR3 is CASSNGYEQYF. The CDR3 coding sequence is TGTGCCAGTAGTAACGGCTACGAGCAGTACTTC.

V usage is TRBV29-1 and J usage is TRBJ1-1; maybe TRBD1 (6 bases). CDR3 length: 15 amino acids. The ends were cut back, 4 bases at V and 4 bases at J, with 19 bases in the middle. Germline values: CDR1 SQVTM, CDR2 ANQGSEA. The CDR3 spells CSVVILPQGSTEAFF. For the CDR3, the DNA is TGCAGCGTTGTTATTCTACCCCAGGGGAGCACTGAAGCTTTCTTT.

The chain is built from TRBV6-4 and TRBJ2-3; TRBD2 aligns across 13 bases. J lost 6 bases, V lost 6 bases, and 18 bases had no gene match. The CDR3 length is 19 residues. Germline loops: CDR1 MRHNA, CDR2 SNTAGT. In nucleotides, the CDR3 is TGTGCCAGCAGCCCCACCACAGGGACTAGCGGGACCTTTAGGGATACGCAGTATTTT. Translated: CASSPTTGTSGTFRDTQYF.

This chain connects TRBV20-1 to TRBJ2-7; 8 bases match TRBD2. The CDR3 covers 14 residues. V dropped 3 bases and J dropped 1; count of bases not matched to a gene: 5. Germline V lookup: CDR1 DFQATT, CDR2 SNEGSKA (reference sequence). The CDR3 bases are TGCAGTGCTAGTAGGGCGGGGGGTTCCTACGAGCAGTACTTC. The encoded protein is CSASRAGGSYEQYF.

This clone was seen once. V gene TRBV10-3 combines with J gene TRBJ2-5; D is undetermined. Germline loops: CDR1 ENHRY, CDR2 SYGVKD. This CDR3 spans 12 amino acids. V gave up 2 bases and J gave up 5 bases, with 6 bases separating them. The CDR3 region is CAISENLETQYF. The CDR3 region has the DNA TGTGCCATCAGTGAGAACTTGGAGACCCAGTACTTC.

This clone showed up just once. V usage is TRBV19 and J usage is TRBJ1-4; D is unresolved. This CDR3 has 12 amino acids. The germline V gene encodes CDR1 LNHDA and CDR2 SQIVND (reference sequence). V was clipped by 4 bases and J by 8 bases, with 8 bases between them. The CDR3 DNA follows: TGTGCCAGTAGTACAAACATCGAAAAACTGTTTTTT. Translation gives CASSTNIEKLFF.

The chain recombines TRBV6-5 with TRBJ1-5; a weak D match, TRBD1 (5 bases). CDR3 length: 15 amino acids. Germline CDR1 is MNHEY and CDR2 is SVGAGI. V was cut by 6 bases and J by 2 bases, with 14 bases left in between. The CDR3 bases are TGTGCCAGCAGCCATGGACATTCGGGCAATCAGCCCCAGCATTTT. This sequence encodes CASSHGHSGNQPQHF.

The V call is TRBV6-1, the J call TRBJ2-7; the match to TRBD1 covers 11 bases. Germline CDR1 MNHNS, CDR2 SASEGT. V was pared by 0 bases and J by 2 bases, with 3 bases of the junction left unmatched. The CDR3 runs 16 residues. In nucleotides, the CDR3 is TGTGCCAGCAGTGAAGCTCGGACAGGGGGCCCCTACGAGCAGTACTTC. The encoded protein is CASSEARTGGPYEQYF.